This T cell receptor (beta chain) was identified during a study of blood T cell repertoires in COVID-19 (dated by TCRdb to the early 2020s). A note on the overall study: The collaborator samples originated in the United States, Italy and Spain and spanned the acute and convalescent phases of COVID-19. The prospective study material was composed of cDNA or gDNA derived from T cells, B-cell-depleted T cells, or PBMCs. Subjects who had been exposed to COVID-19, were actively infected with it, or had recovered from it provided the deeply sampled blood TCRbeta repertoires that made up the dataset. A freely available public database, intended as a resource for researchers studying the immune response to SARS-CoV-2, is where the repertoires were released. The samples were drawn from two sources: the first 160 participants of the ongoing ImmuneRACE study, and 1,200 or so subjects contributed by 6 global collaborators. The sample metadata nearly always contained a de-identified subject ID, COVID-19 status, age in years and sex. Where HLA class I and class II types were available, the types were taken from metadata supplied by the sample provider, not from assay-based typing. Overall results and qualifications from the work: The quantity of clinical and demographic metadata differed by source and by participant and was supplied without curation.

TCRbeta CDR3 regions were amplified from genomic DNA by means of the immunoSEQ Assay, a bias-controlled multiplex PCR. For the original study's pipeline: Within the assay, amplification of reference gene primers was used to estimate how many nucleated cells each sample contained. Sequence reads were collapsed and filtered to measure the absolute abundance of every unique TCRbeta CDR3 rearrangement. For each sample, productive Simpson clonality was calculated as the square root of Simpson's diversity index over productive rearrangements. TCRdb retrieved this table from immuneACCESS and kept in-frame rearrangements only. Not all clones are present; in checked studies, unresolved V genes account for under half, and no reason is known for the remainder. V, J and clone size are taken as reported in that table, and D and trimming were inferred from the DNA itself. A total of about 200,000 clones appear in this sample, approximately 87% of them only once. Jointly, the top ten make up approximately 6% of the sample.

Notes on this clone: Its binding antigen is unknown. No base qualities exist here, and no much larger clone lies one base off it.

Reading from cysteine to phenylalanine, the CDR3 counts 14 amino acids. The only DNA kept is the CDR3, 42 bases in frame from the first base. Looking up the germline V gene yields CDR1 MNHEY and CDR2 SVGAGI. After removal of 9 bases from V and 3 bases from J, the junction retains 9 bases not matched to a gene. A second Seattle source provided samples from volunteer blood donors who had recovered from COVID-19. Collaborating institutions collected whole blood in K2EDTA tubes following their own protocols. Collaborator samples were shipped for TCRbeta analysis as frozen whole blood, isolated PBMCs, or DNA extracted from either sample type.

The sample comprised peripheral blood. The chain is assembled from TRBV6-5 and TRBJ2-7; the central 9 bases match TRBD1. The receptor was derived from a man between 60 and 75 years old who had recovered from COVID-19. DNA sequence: TGTGCCAGTGGGGGGGGGACAGGGTACTACGAGCAGTACTTC. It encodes CASGGGTGYYEQYF.